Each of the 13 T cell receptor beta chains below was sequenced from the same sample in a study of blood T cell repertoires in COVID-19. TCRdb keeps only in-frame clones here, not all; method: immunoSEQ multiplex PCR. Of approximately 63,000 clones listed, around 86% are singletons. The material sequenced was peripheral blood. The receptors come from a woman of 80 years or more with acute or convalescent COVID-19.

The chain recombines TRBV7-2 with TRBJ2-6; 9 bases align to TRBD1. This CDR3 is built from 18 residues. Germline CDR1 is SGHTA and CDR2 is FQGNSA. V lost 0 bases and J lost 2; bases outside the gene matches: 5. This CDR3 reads CASSLAHRTGAGANVLTF. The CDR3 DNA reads TGTGCCAGCAGCTTAGCCCATAGGACAGGGGCTGGGGCCAACGTCCTGACTTTC.

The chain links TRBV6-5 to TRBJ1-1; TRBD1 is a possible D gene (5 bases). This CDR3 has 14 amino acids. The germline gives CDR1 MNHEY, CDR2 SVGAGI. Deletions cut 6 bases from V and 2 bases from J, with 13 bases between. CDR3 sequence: CASSWGRVNTEAFF. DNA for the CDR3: TGTGCCAGCAGCTGGGGCAGGGTCAACACTGAAGCTTTCTTT.

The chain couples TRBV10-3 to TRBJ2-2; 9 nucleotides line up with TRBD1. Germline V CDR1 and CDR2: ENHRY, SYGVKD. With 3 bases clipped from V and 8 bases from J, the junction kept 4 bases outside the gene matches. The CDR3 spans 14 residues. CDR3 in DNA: TGTGCCATCAGTGAAGGGACAGGGAAAGGGGAGCTGTTTTTT. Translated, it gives CAISEGTGKGELFF.

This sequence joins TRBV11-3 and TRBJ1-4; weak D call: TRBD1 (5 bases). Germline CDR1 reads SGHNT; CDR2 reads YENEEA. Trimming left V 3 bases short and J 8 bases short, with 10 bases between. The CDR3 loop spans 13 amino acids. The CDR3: CASSLQEGEKLFF. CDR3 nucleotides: TGTGCCAGCAGCTTGCAGGAGGGGGAAAAACTGTTTTTT.

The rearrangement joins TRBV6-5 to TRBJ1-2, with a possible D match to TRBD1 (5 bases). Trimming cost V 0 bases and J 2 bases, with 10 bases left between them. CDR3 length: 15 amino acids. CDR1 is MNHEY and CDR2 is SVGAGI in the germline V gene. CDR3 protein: CASSYSGGANYGYTF. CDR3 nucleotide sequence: TGTGCCAGCAGTTACTCGGGGGGTGCGAACTATGGCTACACCTTC.

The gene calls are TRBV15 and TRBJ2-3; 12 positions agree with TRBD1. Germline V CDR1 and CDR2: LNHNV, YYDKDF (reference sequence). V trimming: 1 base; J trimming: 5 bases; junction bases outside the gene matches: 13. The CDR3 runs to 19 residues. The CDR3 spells CATSRGPGQGAVVLDTQYF. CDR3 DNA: TGTGCCACCAGCAGAGGCCCGGGACAGGGGGCGGTCGTACTAGATACGCAGTATTTT.

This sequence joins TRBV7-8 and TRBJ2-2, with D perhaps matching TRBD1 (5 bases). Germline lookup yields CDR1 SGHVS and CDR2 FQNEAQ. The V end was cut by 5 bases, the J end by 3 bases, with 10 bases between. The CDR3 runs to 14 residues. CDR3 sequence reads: CASSTRQYTGELFF. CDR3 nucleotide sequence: TGTGCCAGCAGCACTCGACAGTACACCGGGGAGCTGTTTTTT.

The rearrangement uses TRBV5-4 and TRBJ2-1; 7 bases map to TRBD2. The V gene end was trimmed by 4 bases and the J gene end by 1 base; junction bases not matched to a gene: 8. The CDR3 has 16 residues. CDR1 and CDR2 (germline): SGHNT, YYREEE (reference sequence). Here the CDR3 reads CASSDWGLNSYNEQFF. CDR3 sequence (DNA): TGTGCCAGCAGCGACTGGGGACTAAATTCCTACAATGAGCAGTTCTTC.

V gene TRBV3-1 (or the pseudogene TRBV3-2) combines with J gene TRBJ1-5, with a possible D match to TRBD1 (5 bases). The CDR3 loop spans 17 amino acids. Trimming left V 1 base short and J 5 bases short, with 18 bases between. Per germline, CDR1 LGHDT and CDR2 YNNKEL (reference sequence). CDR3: CASSQGLSSQGYQPQHF. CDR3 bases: TGTGCCAGCAGCCAAGGCCTAAGCTCCCAGGGATATCAGCCCCAGCATTTT.

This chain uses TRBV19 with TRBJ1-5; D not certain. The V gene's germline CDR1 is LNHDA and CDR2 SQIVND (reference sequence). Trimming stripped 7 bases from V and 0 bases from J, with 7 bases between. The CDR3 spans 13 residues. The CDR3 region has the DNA TGTGCCAGTATGCGGGGTAGCAATCAGCCCCAGCATTTT. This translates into CASMRGSNQPQHF.

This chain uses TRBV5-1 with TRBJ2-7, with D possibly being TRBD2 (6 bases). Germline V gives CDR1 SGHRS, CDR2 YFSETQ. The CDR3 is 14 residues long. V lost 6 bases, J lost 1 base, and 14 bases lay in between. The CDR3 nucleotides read TGCGCCAGCAATCTCAGCGGAGGGTCCTACGAGCAGTACTTC. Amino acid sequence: CASNLSGGSYEQYF.

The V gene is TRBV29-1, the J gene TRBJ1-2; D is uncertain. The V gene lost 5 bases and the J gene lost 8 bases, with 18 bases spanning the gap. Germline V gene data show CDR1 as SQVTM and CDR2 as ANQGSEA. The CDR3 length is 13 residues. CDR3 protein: CSVTVQPASGYTF. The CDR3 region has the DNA TGCAGCGTTACGGTGCAACCCGCTTCGGGCTACACCTTC. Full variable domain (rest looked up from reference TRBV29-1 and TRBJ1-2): SAVISQKPSRDICQRGTSLTIQCQVDSQVTMMFWYRQQPGQSLTLIATANQGSEATYESGFVIDKFPISRPNLTFSTLTVSNMSPEDSSIYLCSVTVQPASGYTFGSGTRLTVV.

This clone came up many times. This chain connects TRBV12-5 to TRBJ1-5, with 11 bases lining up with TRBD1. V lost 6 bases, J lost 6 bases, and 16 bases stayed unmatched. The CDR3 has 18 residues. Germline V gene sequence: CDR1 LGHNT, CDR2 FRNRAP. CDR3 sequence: CASGPTGTGGPLGQPQHF. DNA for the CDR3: TGTGCTAGTGGCCCGACCGGGACAGGGGGGCCCTTAGGTCAGCCCCAGCATTTT.